The sample holds one count of the clone carrying this T cell receptor (beta chain). Its antigen is currently unknown. The sample comes from a study of glioma-infiltrating T cells after dendritic cell vaccination. Whole-study context: Dendritic cells derived from monocytes and pulsed with autologous tumor lysate formed the vaccine. Patients received three intradermal dendritic cell vaccine injections at biweekly intervals. Findings and limits, study-wide: Longer survival after dendritic cell vaccination followed higher pretreatment TIL content. Higher TCR clonality did not directly relate to longer survival.

Here immunoSEQ multiplex PCR was the method, and the copy in TCRdb shows in-frame clones only, minus some. The sample holds tens of thousands of clones, about 80% seen once. Per germline, CDR1 SQVTM and CDR2 ANQGSEA. The CDR3 totals 14 residues. V shed 2 bases and J 6 bases; nucleotides not matched to a gene: 8. The specimen comprised blood, sampled before dendritic cell vaccination. The V gene is TRBV29-1, the J gene TRBJ1-2; 8 nucleotides agree with TRBD1. This TCR was sampled from a human donor with glioblastoma. In DNA, the CDR3 is TGCAGCGTTGAACCCGGGCCAGGGGGCGATGGCTACACCTTC. Translation gives CSVEPGPGGDGYTF.